This is a list of T cell receptor beta chains from one sample in a study of blood T cell repertoires in COVID-19. Profiling relied on immunoSEQ multiplex PCR, and the TCRdb table lists in-frame clones only, not all of them. The sample has about 47,000 clones, around 90% seen once. Material for sequencing was peripheral blood. These receptors originate from a man aged 50-60 years with active COVID-19. CDR3s include the opening cysteine and the closing phenylalanine or tryptophan. Each record gives: J gene, clone size, V gene, D gene, CDR3 DNA, CDR3 protein. D genes are given only for firm matches. Some rows mark clone size as missing; the rest say once, few, many or name a class of expanded clone.

J gene: TRBJ2-1
clone size: once
V gene: TRBV5-8
D gene: NA
CDR3 DNA: TGTGCCAGCAGCTTTTCCAGCTCCTACAATGAGCAGTTCTTC
CDR3 protein: CASSFSSSYNEQFF

J gene: TRBJ1-2
clone size: NA
V gene: TRBV3-1/TRBV3-2
D gene: TRBD1
CDR3 DNA: TGTGCCAGCAGCCAAGGGACAGGGGGCTTTCGGGTCTATGGCTACACCTTC
CDR3 protein: CASSQGTGGFRVYGYTF

J gene: TRBJ2-4
clone size: once
V gene: TRBV14
D gene: NA
CDR3 DNA: TGTGCCAGCAGCCAATCTGGCCCCCCTCTAGCCAAAAACATTCAGTACTTC
CDR3 protein: CASSQSGPPLAKNIQYF

J gene: TRBJ1-2
clone size: NA
V gene: TRBV7-9
D gene: NA
CDR3 DNA: TGTGCCAGCAGCTTAGCGATAGAGGTCACCTATGGCTACACCTTC
CDR3 protein: CASSLAIEVTYGYTF

J gene: TRBJ2-7
clone size: NA
V gene: TRBV9
D gene: TRBD2
CDR3 DNA: TGTGCCAGCAGCGTAGAACTAGCGTCGATCCCCTACGAGCAGTACTTC
CDR3 protein: CASSVELASIPYEQYF

J gene: TRBJ2-3
clone size: NA
V gene: TRBV19
D gene: TRBD1
CDR3 DNA: TGTGCCAGTAGTAACGGGACAGGGATGCTCACAGATACGCAGTATTTT
CDR3 protein: CASSNGTGMLTDTQYF

J gene: TRBJ1-2
clone size: NA
V gene: TRBV5-1
D gene: TRBD1
CDR3 DNA: TGCGCCAGCAGCGTGACAGGGGAGCCTTATGGCTACACCTTC
CDR3 protein: CASSVTGEPYGYTF

J gene: TRBJ2-7
clone size: once
V gene: TRBV11-1
D gene: TRBD1
CDR3 DNA: TGTGCCAGCACCTTGGACAGGGGACGGGAGCAGTACTTC
CDR3 protein: CASTLDRGREQYF

J gene: TRBJ1-1
clone size: NA
V gene: TRBV5-4
D gene: NA
CDR3 DNA: TGTGCCAGCAGCTCAAGGGGGGGAGCTTTCTTT
CDR3 protein: CASSSRGGAFF

J gene: TRBJ2-3
clone size: once
V gene: TRBV29-1
D gene: NA
CDR3 DNA: TGCAGCGTTGAAAAGGGGACAGATACGCAGTATTTT
CDR3 protein: CSVEKGTDTQYF

J gene: TRBJ1-1
clone size: NA
V gene: TRBV14
D gene: NA
CDR3 DNA: TGTGCCAGCAGCCTCAGGAACACTGAAGCTTTCTTT
CDR3 protein: CASSLRNTEAFF

J gene: TRBJ2-7
clone size: NA
V gene: TRBV2
D gene: TRBD2
CDR3 DNA: TGTGCCAGCAGTGACCCAACCTTCGGGACTAGCGGTCTGGAGCAGTACTTC
CDR3 protein: CASSDPTFGTSGLEQYF

J gene: TRBJ1-4
clone size: NA
V gene: TRBV6-5
D gene: TRBD1
CDR3 DNA: TGTGCCAGCAGTCAACAGACAGGGGGGGATGAAAAACTGTTTTTT
CDR3 protein: CASSQQTGGDEKLFF

J gene: TRBJ2-7
clone size: NA
V gene: TRBV11-3
D gene: NA
CDR3 DNA: TGTGCCAGCAGAGCTAAGGACACCTTCTACGAGCAGTACTTC
CDR3 protein: CASRAKDTFYEQYF

J gene: TRBJ2-1
clone size: NA
V gene: TRBV5-5
D gene: TRBD2
CDR3 DNA: TGTGCCAGCAGCTTGGAGGGGACTAGCTCCTACAATGAGCAGTTCTTC
CDR3 protein: CASSLEGTSSYNEQFF

J gene: TRBJ1-4
clone size: NA
V gene: TRBV4-3
D gene: TRBD1
CDR3 DNA: TGCGCCAGCAGCCAAGATCGGACAGGTTGGGAAAAACTGTTTTTT
CDR3 protein: CASSQDRTGWEKLFF

J gene: TRBJ2-3
clone size: NA
V gene: TRBV6-4
D gene: TRBD2
CDR3 DNA: TGTGCCAGCAGTGACGATCTAGCGGGACCAGATACGCAGTATTTT
CDR3 protein: CASSDDLAGPDTQYF

J gene: TRBJ1-1
clone size: NA
V gene: TRBV2
D gene: NA
CDR3 DNA: TGTGCCAGCAGGCCAGGGAATGAAGCTTTCTTT
CDR3 protein: CASRPGNEAFF

J gene: TRBJ1-1
clone size: NA
V gene: TRBV29-1
D gene: NA
CDR3 DNA: TGCAGCGTTGGTCGGTTCAACACTGAAGCTTTCTTT
CDR3 protein: CSVGRFNTEAFF

J gene: TRBJ2-5
clone size: NA
V gene: TRBV4-2
D gene: NA
CDR3 DNA: TGTGCCAGCAGCCAAGAGGGCCGCGGGTCCAGAGAAGAGACCCAGTACTTC
CDR3 protein: CASSQEGRGSREETQYF

J gene: TRBJ2-5
clone size: NA
V gene: TRBV21-1
D gene: NA
CDR3 DNA: TGTGCCAGCAGCAAAGAACGGGGCTTTGGAACGACCCTAGCGGGAGTACTAGAGACCCAGTACTTC
CDR3 protein: CASSKERGFGTTLAGVLETQYF

J gene: TRBJ2-3
clone size: NA
V gene: TRBV6-4
D gene: TRBD2
CDR3 DNA: TGTGCCAGCAGTGACAGGGGAGGGACGGATACGCAGTATTTT
CDR3 protein: CASSDRGGTDTQYF

J gene: TRBJ2-3
clone size: NA
V gene: TRBV4-2
D gene: NA
CDR3 DNA: TGTGCCAGCAGCCAAGAGACCCCCGCAGGGTCTACGCAGTATTTT
CDR3 protein: CASSQETPAGSTQYF

J gene: TRBJ1-1
clone size: NA
V gene: TRBV30
D gene: TRBD1
CDR3 DNA: TGTGCCTGGAAGTTGACAGGGGGTTCCGCTGAAGCTTTCTTT
CDR3 protein: CAWKLTGGSAEAFF

J gene: TRBJ2-7
clone size: NA
V gene: TRBV11-3
D gene: NA
CDR3 DNA: TGTGCCAGCAGCTTAGGTTGGGCGTACGAGCAGTACTTC
CDR3 protein: CASSLGWAYEQYF

J gene: TRBJ2-1
clone size: NA
V gene: TRBV12-3/TRBV12-4
D gene: NA
CDR3 DNA: TGTGCCAGCGGCGGCCTCCCCCTCAATGAGCAGTTCTTC
CDR3 protein: CASGGLPLNEQFF

J gene: TRBJ1-6
clone size: NA
V gene: TRBV27
D gene: NA
CDR3 DNA: TGTGCCAGCAGCCTGAGTCGACAGGCCAGTAATTCACCCCTCCACTTT
CDR3 protein: CASSLSRQASNSPLHF

J gene: TRBJ1-4
clone size: NA
V gene: TRBV14
D gene: TRBD1
CDR3 DNA: TGTGCCAGCAGCCAAGATCGATTGGCGGGGGACAGGTTAAATGAAAAACTGTTTTTT
CDR3 protein: CASSQDRLAGDRLNEKLFF

J gene: TRBJ1-6
clone size: NA
V gene: TRBV7-2
D gene: TRBD1
CDR3 DNA: TGTGCCAGCACCTTAAGGACAGGGGTCCAAGGTTCACCCCTCCACTTT
CDR3 protein: CASTLRTGVQGSPLHF

J gene: TRBJ1-5
clone size: few
V gene: TRBV10-2
D gene: NA
CDR3 DNA: TGCGCCAGCAGTGCAGGGGCCAGCAATCAGCCCCAGCATTTT
CDR3 protein: CASSAGASNQPQHF

J gene: TRBJ1-1
clone size: NA
V gene: TRBV21-1
D gene: NA
CDR3 DNA: TGTGCCAGCAGCAATTTTAGTTCTGGGAACACTGAAGCTTTCTTT
CDR3 protein: CASSNFSSGNTEAFF

J gene: TRBJ1-3
clone size: NA
V gene: TRBV7-9
D gene: NA
CDR3 DNA: TGTGCCAGCAGTTACACAGGGAGCTCTGGAAACACCATATATTTT
CDR3 protein: CASSYTGSSGNTIYF